The 23 T cell receptor beta chains given below trace back to one sample, sequenced in a study of shared clonotypes between healthy human individuals. Data came from immunoSEQ multiplex PCR; TCRdb stores just in-frame clones and leaves some out. This table holds around 1 million clones, over 60% found once. The sample was memory CD4+ T cells sorted from blood. Specified subset: CD45RA-negative fraction. The receptor set was obtained from a young man in good health.

This clone has just a few counts. The chain carries TRBV2 and TRBJ1-5, with 7 bases aligning to TRBD1. This CDR3 comprises 14 residues. Germline CDR1 is SNHLY and CDR2 is FYNNEI. J was trimmed by 5 bases and V by 6 bases; bases with no gene match: 7. The CDR3 DNA reads as TGTGCCAGCAGCCTTAGGGACAGCGATCAGCCCCAGCATTTT. Translating gives CASSLRDSDQPQHF.

This chain uses TRBV9 with TRBJ2-4, with D possibly matching TRBD1 (6 bases). V was pared by 0 bases and J by 4 bases, with 11 bases between. Germline V lookup: CDR1 SGDLS, CDR2 YYNGEE. The CDR3 contains 15 residues. The DNA of the CDR3 is TGTGCCAGCAGCGTAGATGGGACAACGAAAAACATTCAGTACTTC. Its translation: CASSVDGTTKNIQYF.

The chain joins TRBV30 to TRBJ1-2; D is ambiguous. Germline V gives CDR1 GTSNPN, CDR2 SVGIG (reference sequence). The V end lost 3 bases, the J end lost 8 bases, and 13 bases lay between the germline ends. This CDR3 has 12 residues. Here the CDR3 DNA reads TGTGCCTGGAGGGTCTTGTCGAGGGGCTACACCTTC. It is translated as CAWRVLSRGYTF.

CDR3 nucleotide sequence: TGTGCCAGCAGCTCCCTAGGGAGCGGGGATGTTGGTACGCAGTATTTT. The encoded protein is CASSSLGSGDVGTQYF. J is TRBJ2-3 and V is TRBV11-2; 7 bases are a match to TRBD2. From germline, CDR1 is SGHAT and CDR2 FQNNGV. This CDR3 comprises 16 residues. The trim removed 4 bases at V and 8 bases at J, leaving 15 bases unmatched.

V gene TRBV5-4 combines with J gene TRBJ1-1; no firm D call. The CDR3 spans 13 residues. Per the germline V gene, CDR1 is SGHNT and CDR2 is YYREEE (reference sequence). V lost 2 bases to trimming and J lost 1 base, with 6 bases between them. CDR3 in amino acids: CASSFWGNTEAFF. The CDR3 coding sequence is TGTGCCAGCAGCTTTTGGGGGAACACTGAAGCTTTCTTT.

The chain uses TRBV7-9 and TRBJ1-2; D not resolved. Looked up from germline, CDR1 is SEHNR and CDR2 is FQNEAQ (reference sequence). This CDR3 has 14 amino acids. The V end was cut by 2 bases, the J end by 4 bases, with 11 bases between. Here the CDR3 DNA reads TGTGCCAGCAGCTTAACCACACCTACCTATGGCTACACCTTC. The encoded protein is CASSLTTPTYGYTF.

The rearrangement uses TRBV7-3 and TRBJ1-6; maybe TRBD1 (5 bases). The CDR3 spans 13 residues. CDR1 is SGHTA, CDR2 FQGTGA, per germline. V gave up 2 bases and J gave up 8 bases, with 7 bases separating them. The CDR3 nucleotides read TGTGCCAGCAGCTTATTGGGGGATTCACCCCTCCACTTT. This encodes CASSLLGDSPLHF. Full variable domain (outside the CDR3, taken from reference TRBV7-3 and TRBJ1-6): GAGVSQTPSNKVTEKGKYVELRCDPISGHTALYWYRQSLGQGPEFLIYFQGTGAADDSGLPNDRFFAVRPEGSVSTLKIQRTERGDSAVYLCASSLLGDSPLHFGNGTRLTVT.

The rearrangement links TRBV6-1 to TRBJ1-5; TRBD1 agrees at 12 bases. There are 15 residues in the CDR3. The trim removed 4 bases at V and 5 bases at J, leaving 3 bases unmatched. Germline V gene data show CDR1 as MNHNS and CDR2 as SASEGT. This CDR3 reads CASSAGTGGDQPQHF. The DNA of the CDR3 is TGTGCCAGCAGTGCCGGGACAGGGGGCGATCAGCCCCAGCATTTT.

The chain couples TRBV5-1 to TRBJ2-1; either TRBD1 or TRBD2 may fit D (7 bases each). CDR1 SGHRS and CDR2 YFSETQ come from the germline V gene. Trimming removed 10 bases from V and 5 bases from J, with 19 bases in between. This CDR3 is built from 14 residues. The CDR3 sequence is CASRGDRNNNEQFF. CDR3 nucleotides: TGCGCCTCCCGGGGGGACAGAAATAACAATGAGCAGTTCTTC.

This clone was found once. The chain is built from TRBV6-1 and TRBJ1-6; D is unresolved. V lost 4 bases, J lost 6 bases, and 10 bases lay in between. Germline values: CDR1 MNHNS, CDR2 SASEGT. The CDR3 contains 14 residues. The CDR3 loop reads CASSVSRLNSPLHF. The CDR3 DNA follows: TGTGCCAGCAGTGTAAGCCGGCTTAATTCACCCCTCCACTTT.

The chain uses TRBV27 and TRBJ2-1, with TRBD2 identical over 9 bases. This CDR3 region has 16 residues. Germline CDR1 is MNHEY and CDR2 is SMNVEV (reference sequence). The V gene end was trimmed by 4 bases and the J gene end by 7 bases; junction bases not matched to a gene: 11. CDR3 coding DNA: TGTGCCAGCAGTTCCCCGCTAGCGGGATGGGATAATGAGCAGTTCTTC. This translates into CASSSPLAGWDNEQFF.

The chain links TRBV6-6 to TRBJ2-2, with D uncertain. This CDR3 has 13 amino acids. V lost 2 bases, J lost 6 bases, and 7 bases lay in between. CDR1 and CDR2 (germline): MNHNY, SVGAGI (reference sequence). This CDR3 reads CASSYTTPGELFF. The CDR3, as DNA: TGTGCCAGCAGTTACACGACCCCCGGGGAGCTGTTTTTT.

This clone occurred once. The DNA of the CDR3 is TGTGCCAGCAGCTTACTGGCAACCCAGAATTCACCCCTCCACTTT. Encoded protein: CASSLLATQNSPLHF. The chain carries TRBV7-9 and TRBJ1-6; D gene uncertain. Per the germline V gene, CDR1 is SEHNR and CDR2 is FQNEAQ (reference sequence). The V end was cut by 2 bases, the J end by 7 bases, with 12 bases between. The CDR3 sequence is 15 residues long. Variable domain in full (rest from reference TRBV7-9 and TRBJ1-6): DTGVSQNPRHKITKRGQNVTFRCDPISEHNRLYWYRQTLGQGPEFLTYFQNEAQLEKSRLLSDRFSAERPKGSFSTLEIQRTEQGDSAMYLCASSLLATQNSPLHFGNGTRLTVT.

The sample holds one count of this clone. The CDR3 region is CSVDTVGAQETQYF. The CDR3 region has the DNA TGCAGCGTGGATACGGTAGGGGCCCAAGAGACCCAGTACTTC. This rearrangement joins TRBV29-1 to TRBJ2-5; D perhaps matches TRBD1 (5 bases). Per the germline V gene, CDR1 is SQVTM and CDR2 is ANQGSEA. The CDR3 contains 14 residues. V gave up 6 bases and J gave up 1 base, with 15 bases separating them.

As for this clone: Its ends do not fully match the called genes, so a read error is possible. The J gene is TRBJ2-5, the V gene TRBV7-7; 11 bases agree with TRBD2. Germline V CDR1 and CDR2: SSHAT, FNYEAQ (reference sequence). This CDR3 has 14 amino acids. The CDR3 bases are TGTGCTAGCAGCCTAGCGGGGGGTCAAGAGACCCAGTACTTC. Encoded protein: CASSLAGGQETQYF.

This clone was detected a few times. This chain connects TRBV19 to TRBJ1-6, with 9 positions matching TRBD1. The CDR3 length is 14 residues. Germline assignment: CDR1 LNHDA and CDR2 SQIVND (reference sequence). The ends lost 8 bases at V and 5 bases at J; junction bases unmatched: 4. This CDR3 is CASSGTGNNSPLHF. DNA of the CDR3: TGTGCCAGTTCCGGGACAGGGAATAATTCACCCCTCCACTTT.

This chain links TRBV5-8 with TRBJ2-7, with D unclear. The CDR3 loop spans 15 amino acids. V shed 0 bases and J shed 2 bases, with 12 bases lying between them. Germline V gene sequence: CDR1 SGHTS, CDR2 YDEGEE. The CDR3 sequence: CASSLGLQRPYEQYF. CDR3 nucleotide sequence: TGTGCCAGCAGCTTGGGCCTACAGAGACCCTACGAGCAGTACTTC.

The chain couples TRBV5-6 to TRBJ1-2; 9 bases fit TRBD1. The junction had 3 bases not matched to a gene; V was cut back by 2 bases and J by 4 bases. CDR3 size: 14 residues. Germline CDR1 and CDR2: SGHDT and YYEEEE. Here the CDR3 DNA reads TGTGCCAGCAGCTTACAGGGGGCTGGCTATGGCTACACCTTC. This gives the protein CASSLQGAGYGYTF.

The chain uses TRBV20-1 and TRBJ1-2, with unresolved D. Per the germline V gene, CDR1 is DFQATT and CDR2 is SNEGSKA (reference sequence). The CDR3 is 11 residues long. The V end was cut by 4 bases, the J end by 1 base, with 4 bases between. The CDR3 nucleotides read TGCAGTGCTACGGGTAACTATGGCTACACCTTC. This translates into CSATGNYGYTF.

CDR3 bases: TGTGCCAGCAGTTTGTCACAGGGGTACCACGAGCAGTACTTC. Translation: CASSLSQGYHEQYF. V is TRBV28 and J is TRBJ2-7; 7 positions match TRBD1. After removal of 3 bases from V and 5 bases from J, the junction contained 7 bases not matched to a gene. CDR1 is MDHEN and CDR2 is SYDVKM in the germline V gene. This CDR3 has 14 residues.

A note on this clone: A junction end diverges from the germline sequence, so it may reflect a read error. The gene calls are TRBV7-8 and TRBJ2-5; 7 bases map to TRBD1. The CDR3 is 15 amino acids. From germline, CDR1 is SGHVS and CDR2 FQNEAQ. For the CDR3, the DNA is TGTGCCAGCAGCCTAGGCTGGGGGACAGCTGTGGTTAGCAACTTC. Residues: CASSLGWGTAVVSNF.

The V call is TRBV4-1, the J call TRBJ2-1, with D unresolved. The CDR3 has 15 amino acids. V dropped 1 base and J dropped 0 bases, with 7 bases sitting between them. Germline CDR1 is MGHRA and CDR2 is YSYEKL. The chain's CDR3 is CASSQGISSYNEQFF. The CDR3 DNA sequence: TGCGCCAGCAGCCAAGGCATCTCCTCCTACAATGAGCAGTTCTTC.

This clone occurred a few times. The chain uses TRBV10-1 and TRBJ1-6; 7 nucleotides match TRBD1. CDR1 WNHNN and CDR2 SYGVQD come from the germline V gene (reference sequence). The J segment lost 7 bases and the V segment lost 6 bases, leaving 6 bases of the junction unmatched. The CDR3 spans 14 residues. The DNA of the CDR3 is TGCGCCAGCAGCGATCCGGGACAGAATTCACCCCTCCACTTT. Protein: CASSDPGQNSPLHF.